The 30 T cell receptor beta chains given below trace back to one sample, sequenced in a study of blood T cell repertoires in COVID-19. Using immunoSEQ multiplex PCR, the repertoire was profiled, and TCRdb retains in-frame clones only, with some absent. The repertoire holds 200,000 to 250,000 clones, with approximately 83% as singletons. Sequenced input: peripheral blood. The receptors stem from a woman in her 30s who had recovered from COVID-19.

This chain links TRBV7-2 with TRBJ1-2; 11 bases align to TRBD1. The CDR3 is made up of 14 amino acids. The germline gives CDR1 SGHTA, CDR2 FQGNSA. The V segment lost 1 base and the J segment 7 bases; nucleotides outside the gene matches: 2. In DNA, the CDR3 is TGTGCCAGCAGCTTAGAGGGACAGGGGGTTGGCTACACCTTC. Encoded protein: CASSLEGQGVGYTF.

This clone was seen a single time. J is TRBJ1-6 and V is TRBV30; 8 positions match TRBD1. Germline V lookup: CDR1 GTSNPN, CDR2 SVGIG (reference sequence). CDR3 length equals 14 residues. The ends lost 4 bases at V and 5 bases at J; junction bases unmatched: 4. This chain's CDR3 is CAWTGQADNSPLHF. The CDR3 DNA sequence: TGTGCCTGGACGGGACAGGCCGATAATTCACCCCTCCACTTT.

This rearrangement joins TRBV6-6 to TRBJ1-5, with D perhaps matching TRBD1 (5 bases). The CDR3 loop spans 15 amino acids. Germline lookup yields CDR1 MNHNY and CDR2 SVGAGI (reference sequence). Between the trimmed V and J ends, which lost 0 bases and 3 bases, there was a span of 9 bases. The chain's CDR3 is CASSYSGGYNQPQHF. As DNA, the CDR3 is TGTGCCAGCAGTTACTCGGGGGGGTACAATCAGCCCCAGCATTTT.

This clone has a count of ten or more. The chain uses TRBV28 and TRBJ1-1, with 7 bases matching TRBD1. The J segment lost 5 bases and the V segment lost 1 base, leaving 7 bases of the junction unmatched. Germline-derived CDR1 and CDR2 are MDHEN and SYDVKM. CDR3 length: 15 amino acids. The CDR3 coding sequence is TGTGCCAGCAGTTTATATGGGGCAGGGGGAACTGAAGCTTTCTTT. This encodes CASSLYGAGGTEAFF.

This chain links TRBV19 with TRBJ1-1; D not certain. In germline, CDR1 is LNHDA, CDR2 SQIVND (reference sequence). The CDR3 runs 14 residues. Deletions cut 2 bases from V and 0 bases from J, with 7 bases between. This CDR3 reads CASSILGVNTEAFF. Written as DNA, the CDR3 is TGTGCCAGTAGTATACTAGGAGTGAACACTGAAGCTTTCTTT.

V is TRBV5-4 and J is TRBJ2-3, with no clear D. Germline lookup yields CDR1 SGHNT and CDR2 YYREEE (reference sequence). This CDR3 is 15 amino acids long. Between the trimmed V and J ends, which lost 4 bases and 2 bases, there was a span of 14 bases. The CDR3 spells CASSHKLRVTDTQYF. For the CDR3, the DNA is TGTGCCAGCAGCCATAAATTACGAGTCACAGATACGCAGTATTTT.

The chain couples TRBV27 to TRBJ2-7; 7 nucleotides align to TRBD1. This CDR3 has 13 amino acids. Germline-derived CDR1 and CDR2 are MNHEY and SMNVEV (reference sequence). V gave up 2 bases and J gave up 2 bases; unmatched junction bases: 0. CDR3 residues: CASSLTGAYEQYF. The CDR3 nucleotides are TGTGCCAGCAGTTTAACAGGGGCCTACGAGCAGTACTTC.

V is TRBV29-1 and J is TRBJ2-2; D possibly corresponds to TRBD1 (6 bases). Germline values: CDR1 SQVTM, CDR2 ANQGSEA. V gave up 7 bases and J gave up 0 bases, with 12 bases separating them. The CDR3 extends over 14 amino acids. CDR3 protein: CSASGTTNTGELFF. CDR3 coding DNA: TGCAGCGCGTCCGGGACAACGAACACCGGGGAGCTGTTTTTT.

V is TRBV6-1 and J is TRBJ1-2, with D hard to call. CDR3 length: 12 residues. Between the trimmed V and J ends, which lost 3 bases and 1 base, there was a span of 3 bases. CDR1 MNHNS and CDR2 SASEGT come from the germline V gene. The CDR3 region is CASSDNNYGYTF. In DNA, the CDR3 is TGTGCCAGCAGTGACAATAACTATGGCTACACCTTC.

This chain links TRBV28 with TRBJ2-6, with D perhaps matching TRBD2 (6 bases). Germline V gene data show CDR1 as MDHEN and CDR2 as SYDVKM. Trimming left V 7 bases short and J 0 bases short, with 10 bases between. The CDR3 is made up of 15 amino acids. The CDR3 is CASKGGNSGANVLTF. CDR3 bases: TGTGCCAGCAAGGGCGGGAACTCTGGGGCCAACGTCCTGACTTTC.

In its sample, this clone was seen a few times. This CDR3 is also generated by other DNA sequences in the sample. The chain joins TRBV6-1 to TRBJ1-2; the match to TRBD1 covers 9 bases. From germline, CDR1 is MNHNS and CDR2 SASEGT. J lost 8 bases, V lost 2 bases, and 3 bases had no gene match. This CDR3 is 13 amino acids long. DNA for the CDR3: TGTGCCAGCAGTGAACGGGACAGGGAAGGCTACACCTTC. It codes for CASSERDREGYTF.

In its sample, this clone was seen a few times. This chain uses TRBV30 with TRBJ2-7; 7 nucleotides align to TRBD1. This CDR3 has 14 residues. Germline values: CDR1 GTSNPN, CDR2 SVGIG (reference sequence). V lost 2 bases to trimming and J lost 1 base; unmatched junction nucleotides: 5. The CDR3 sequence: CAWSSLRGSYEQYF. The DNA of the CDR3 is TGTGCCTGGAGTAGCCTCAGGGGGTCCTACGAGCAGTACTTC.

V is TRBV28 and J is TRBJ2-5, with 9 positions matching TRBD2. The CDR3 runs to 15 residues. Germline CDR1 is MDHEN and CDR2 is SYDVKM. V lost 9 bases, J lost 7 bases, and 15 bases stayed unmatched. The CDR3 region has the DNA TGTGCCAGTCACAGTCCCCTAGCGGGGAGGACGACCCAGTACTTC. This translates into CASHSPLAGRTTQYF.

The chain is built from TRBV10-2 and TRBJ2-5; TRBD1 aligns across 8 bases. This CDR3 contains 16 residues. Trimming cost V 0 bases and J 1 base; bases outside gene matches: 4. Germline V gives CDR1 WSHSY, CDR2 SAAADI. Here the CDR3 reads CASSESGRGLQETQYF. The CDR3 DNA reads as TGCGCCAGCAGTGAGTCGGGCAGGGGGCTCCAAGAGACCCAGTACTTC.

The chain has TRBV4-2 and TRBJ2-2; D uncertain. Germline V gene sequence: CDR1 LGHNA, CDR2 YNFKEQ. The CDR3 covers 17 residues. With 0 bases removed from V and 6 bases from J, the gap between germline ends came to 17 bases. CDR3 coding DNA: TGTGCCAGCAGCCAAGATTCGCAGGCCGTGAGCTCCGGGGAGCTGTTTTTT. Protein product: CASSQDSQAVSSGELFF.

This clone was seen a single time. The J gene is TRBJ2-7, the V gene TRBV11-2; 14 bases line up with TRBD2. Losses at the gene ends were 5 bases for V and 3 bases for J; bases not matched to a gene: 6. Germline CDR1 and CDR2: SGHAT and FQNNGV. CDR3 length: 16 residues. CDR3 amino acids: CASSAGLAGGNYEQYF. CDR3 nucleotides: TGTGCCAGCAGCGCTGGACTAGCGGGGGGAAACTACGAGCAGTACTTC. Based on the CDR3 plus reference TRBV11-2 and TRBJ2-7, the full variable domain is EAGVAQSPRYKIIEKRQSVAFWCNPISGHATLYWYQQILGQGPKLLIQFQNNGVVDDSQLPKDRFSAERLKGVDSTLKIQPAKLEDSAVYLCASSAGLAGGNYEQYFGPGTRLTVT.

The V and J genes are TRBV7-9 and TRBJ2-1; TRBD2 matches 7 bases. Unmatched junction bases numbered 15, after V lost 4 bases and J lost 9 bases. Germline V CDR1 and CDR2: SEHNR, FQNEAQ (reference sequence). The CDR3 spans 16 residues. CDR3 loop: CASSSDGSGIGGEQFF. The DNA of the CDR3 is TGTGCCAGCAGCTCCGATGGCAGCGGGATTGGGGGTGAGCAGTTCTTC.

The chain employs TRBV6-5 and TRBJ2-3; 9 bases match TRBD2. The CDR3 sequence is 14 residues long. Germline V CDR1 and CDR2: MNHEY, SVGAGI. The V gene end was trimmed by 6 bases and the J gene end by 3 bases; junction bases not matched to a gene: 4. Written as DNA, the CDR3 is TGTGCCAGCAGGGTAGCGGGAGCAACAGATACGCAGTATTTT. Residues: CASRVAGATDTQYF.

This clone was observed a few times. This chain links TRBV18 with TRBJ2-5; possible D gene TRBD2, 5 bases. V lost 3 bases, J lost 2 bases, and 10 bases lay in between. The CDR3 is 14 amino acids. Germline CDR1 KGHSH, CDR2 LQKENI. CDR3 in amino acids: CASSPDGGQETQYF. The CDR3 DNA is TGTGCCAGCTCACCGGACGGCGGGCAAGAGACCCAGTACTTC.

The chain joins TRBV2 to TRBJ2-6; 10 bases agree with TRBD2. Germline CDR1 is SNHLY and CDR2 is FYNNEI. With V trimmed by 4 bases and J by 0 bases, 15 bases remained unmatched. CDR3 size: 21 residues. The CDR3 sequence: CASSVGGIAGGESSGANVLTF. CDR3 DNA: TGTGCCAGCAGTGTGGGGGGTATAGCGGGAGGTGAGAGCTCTGGGGCCAACGTCCTGACTTTC. The full variable domain, in which reference TRBV2 and TRBJ2-6 provide the parts outside the CDR3, is EPEVTQTPSHQVTQMGQEVILRCVPISNHLYFYWYRQILGQKVEFLVSFYNNEISEKSEIFDDQFSVERPDGSNFTLKIRSTKLEDSAMYFCASSVGGIAGGESSGANVLTFGAGSRLTVL.

The gene calls are TRBV30 and TRBJ1-2; D possibly corresponds to TRBD1 (5 bases). This CDR3 has 13 amino acids. Germline lookup yields CDR1 GTSNPN and CDR2 SVGIG (reference sequence). V lost 2 bases and J 8 bases, leaving 15 bases between the germline ends. This chain's CDR3 is CAWSRGRVYGYTF. The CDR3 coding sequence is TGTGCCTGGAGTAGGGGCCGAGTATACGGCTACACCTTC.

This chain uses TRBV4-1 with TRBJ1-2; TRBD1 matches at 8 bases. Losses at the gene ends were 0 bases for V and 4 bases for J; bases not matched to a gene: 4. CDR3 length: 15 residues. Germline loops: CDR1 MGHRA, CDR2 YSYEKL. CDR3 coding DNA: TGCGCCAGCAGCCAAGAGACAGGGGATGGCTATGGCTACACCTTC. Protein: CASSQETGDGYGYTF.

The chain joins TRBV19 to TRBJ2-1, with 7 bases identical to TRBD1. Per germline, CDR1 LNHDA and CDR2 SQIVND (reference sequence). Losses at the gene ends were 10 bases for V and 4 bases for J; bases not matched to a gene: 7. The CDR3 spans 13 residues. The CDR3 sequence is CATTGQAYNEQFF. CDR3 DNA sequence: TGTGCCACTACCGGACAGGCGTACAATGAGCAGTTCTTC.

The chain uses TRBV27 and TRBJ2-3; 10 bases match TRBD1. CDR1 and CDR2 from the germline V gene are MNHEY and SMNVEV (reference sequence). V shed 5 bases and J 6 bases; nucleotides not matched to a gene: 8. The CDR3 runs to 15 residues. CDR3 in amino acids: CASSLRDRGFDTQYF. The CDR3 DNA sequence: TGTGCCAGCAGTCTCCGGGACAGGGGATTTGATACGCAGTATTTT.

J is TRBJ1-5 and V is TRBV15; maybe TRBD1 (5 bases). Germline values: CDR1 LNHNV, CDR2 YYDKDF (reference sequence). CDR3 length: 13 amino acids. Trimming left V 5 bases short and J 5 bases short, with 10 bases between. This CDR3 reads CATSPQGDQPQHF. In DNA, the CDR3 is TGTGCCACCAGCCCCCAAGGGGATCAGCCCCAGCATTTT. The whole variable domain, filled in from reference TRBV15 and TRBJ1-5, reads DAMVIQNPRYQVTQFGKPVTLSCSQTLNHNVMYWYQQKSSQAPKLLFHYYDKDFNNEADTPDNFQSRRPNTSFCFLDIRSPGLGDTAMYLCATSPQGDQPQHFGDGTRLSIL.

This clone has more than one count but fewer than ten. Other DNA sequences from this sample encode an identical CDR3 as well. This chain joins TRBV5-4 and TRBJ2-2, with a tentative D call TRBD1 (6 bases). The germline V and J ends were trimmed by 4 bases and 3 bases, with 10 bases remaining between them. The CDR3 is made up of 14 amino acids. Germline CDR1 and CDR2: SGHNT and YYREEE (reference sequence). CDR3 in amino acids: CASSLEGDTGELFF. The DNA of the CDR3 is TGTGCCAGCAGCCTCGAGGGGGACACCGGGGAGCTGTTTTTT. Variable domain in full (rest from reference TRBV5-4 and TRBJ2-2): ETGVTQSPTHLIKTRGQQVTLRCSSQSGHNTVSWYQQALGQGPQFIFQYYREEENGRGNFPPRFSGLQFPNYSSELNVNALELDDSALYLCASSLEGDTGELFFGEGSRLTVL.

This clone was found once. The V gene is TRBV11-2, the J gene TRBJ1-2; possible D gene TRBD1, 5 bases. Per the germline V gene, CDR1 is SGHAT and CDR2 is FQNNGV. The V end was cut by 0 bases, the J end by 7 bases, with 15 bases between. The CDR3 consists of 15 residues. The CDR3 sequence: CASSLDGSQGGGYTF. The CDR3 DNA follows: TGTGCCAGCAGCTTAGATGGTAGCCAGGGAGGTGGCTACACCTTC.

The chain has TRBV19 and TRBJ2-7, with 7 bases aligning to TRBD1. Germline assignment: CDR1 LNHDA and CDR2 SQIVND (reference sequence). The CDR3 is made up of 14 amino acids. J lost 1 base, V lost 3 bases, and 3 bases had no gene match. CDR3 amino acids: CASSIGQASYEQYF. CDR3 nucleotide sequence: TGTGCCAGTAGTATCGGACAGGCATCCTACGAGCAGTACTTC. The full variable domain, its missing parts supplied by reference TRBV19 and TRBJ2-7, is DGGITQSPKYLFRKEGQNVTLSCEQNLNHDAMYWYRQDPGQGLRLIYYSQIVNDFQKGDIAEGYSVSREKKESFPLTVTSAQKNPTAFYLCASSIGQASYEQYFGPGTRLTVT.

This clone turned up a few times. V gene TRBV5-4 combines with J gene TRBJ1-6; D is ambiguous. Trimming stripped 4 bases from V and 7 bases from J, with 18 bases between. Germline values: CDR1 SGHNT, CDR2 YYREEE (reference sequence). This CDR3 is 16 amino acids long. CDR3 sequence reads: CASSHRTTGGNSPLHF. CDR3 bases: TGTGCCAGCAGCCACCGGACGACTGGAGGGAATTCACCCCTCCACTTT.

This sequence joins TRBV9 and TRBJ1-1, with 9 bases that match TRBD1. The CDR3 totals 16 residues. The germline CDR1 and CDR2 sequences are SGDLS and YYNGEE. The V and J ends lost 4 bases and 0 bases, in that order; junction bases with no gene match: 7. CDR3 sequence: CASSPGQGLMNTEAFF. The CDR3 nucleotides read TGTGCCAGCAGCCCGGGACAGGGTTTAATGAACACTGAAGCTTTCTTT.